This TCR beta chain was profiled in a study of T cell responses to AZD1222 COVID-19 vaccine. In this sample, this clone turned up a few times. The antigen remains unidentified. After removal of 2 bases from V and 6 bases from J, the junction contained 6 bases not matched to a gene. Germline V gives CDR1 SQVTM, CDR2 ANQGSEA. The length of the CDR3 is 14 residues. Study-level findings and limits: Nearly half of spike-specific TCRs reportedly go after variant regions that carry no mutations.

This table comes from immunoSEQ multiplex PCR, and its TCRdb copy is limited to in-frame clones, with some not included. Of about 150,000 clones in the sample, over 75% were seen once. The chain employs TRBV29-1 and TRBJ1-2; 10 nucleotides align to TRBD1. This sequence originates from an adult in good health. The sample was peripheral blood, taken on day 0 of AZD1222 vaccination. The CDR3 spells CSVEIGQGVDGYTF. DNA of the CDR3: TGCAGCGTTGAAATTGGACAGGGGGTCGATGGCTACACCTTC. Drawing the rest from reference TRBV29-1 and TRBJ1-2, the complete variable domain is SAVISQKPSRDICQRGTSLTIQCQVDSQVTMMFWYRQQPGQSLTLIATANQGSEATYESGFVIDKFPISRPNLTFSTLTVSNMSPEDSSIYLCSVEIGQGVDGYTFGSGTRLTVV.